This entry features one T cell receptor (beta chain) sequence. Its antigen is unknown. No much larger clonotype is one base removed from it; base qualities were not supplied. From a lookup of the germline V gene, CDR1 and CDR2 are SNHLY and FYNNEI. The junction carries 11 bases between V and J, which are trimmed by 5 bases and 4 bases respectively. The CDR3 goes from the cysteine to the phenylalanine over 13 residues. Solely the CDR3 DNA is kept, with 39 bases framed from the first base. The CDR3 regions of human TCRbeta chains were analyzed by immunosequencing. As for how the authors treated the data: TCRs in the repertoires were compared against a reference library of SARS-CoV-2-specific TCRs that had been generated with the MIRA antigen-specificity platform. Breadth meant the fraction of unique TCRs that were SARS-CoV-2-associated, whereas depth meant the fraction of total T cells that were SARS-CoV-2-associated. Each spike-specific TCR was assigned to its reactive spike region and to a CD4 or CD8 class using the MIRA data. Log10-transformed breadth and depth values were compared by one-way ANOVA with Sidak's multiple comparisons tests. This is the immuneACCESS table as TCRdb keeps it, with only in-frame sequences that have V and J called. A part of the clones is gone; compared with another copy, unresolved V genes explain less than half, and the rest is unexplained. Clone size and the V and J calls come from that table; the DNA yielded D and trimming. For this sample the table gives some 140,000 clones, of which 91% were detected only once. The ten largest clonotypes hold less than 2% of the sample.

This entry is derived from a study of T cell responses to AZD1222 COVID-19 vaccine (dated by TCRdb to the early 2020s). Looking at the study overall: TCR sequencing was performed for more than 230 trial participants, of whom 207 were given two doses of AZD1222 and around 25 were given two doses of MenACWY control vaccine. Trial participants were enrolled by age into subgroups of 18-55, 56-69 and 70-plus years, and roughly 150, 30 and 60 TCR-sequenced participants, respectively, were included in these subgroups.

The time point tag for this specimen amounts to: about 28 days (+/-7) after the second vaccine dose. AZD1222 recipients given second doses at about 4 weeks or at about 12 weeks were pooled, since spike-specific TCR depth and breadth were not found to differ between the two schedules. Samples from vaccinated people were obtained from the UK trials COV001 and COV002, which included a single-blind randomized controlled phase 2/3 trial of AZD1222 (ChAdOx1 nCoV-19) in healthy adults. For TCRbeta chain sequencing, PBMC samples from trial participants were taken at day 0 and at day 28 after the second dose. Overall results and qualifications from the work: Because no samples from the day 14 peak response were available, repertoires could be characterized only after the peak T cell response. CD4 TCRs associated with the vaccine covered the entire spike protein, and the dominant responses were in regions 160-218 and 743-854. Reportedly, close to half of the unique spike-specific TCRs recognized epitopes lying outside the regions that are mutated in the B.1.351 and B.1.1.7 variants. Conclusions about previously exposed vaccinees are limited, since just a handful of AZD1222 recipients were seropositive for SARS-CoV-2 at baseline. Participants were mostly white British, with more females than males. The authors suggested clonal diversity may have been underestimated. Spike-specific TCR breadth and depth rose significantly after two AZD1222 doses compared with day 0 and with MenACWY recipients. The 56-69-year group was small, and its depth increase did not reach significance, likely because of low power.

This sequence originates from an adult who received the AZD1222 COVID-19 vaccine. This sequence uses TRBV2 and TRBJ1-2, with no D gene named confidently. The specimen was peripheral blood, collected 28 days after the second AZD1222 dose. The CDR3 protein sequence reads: CASSNGHSYGYTF. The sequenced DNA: TGTGCCAGCAGTAACGGCCATTCCTATGGCTACACCTTC.